The 2 T cell receptor beta chains given below trace back to one sample, sequenced in a study of identical twins. MiXCR was run by TCRdb on the 5' RACE reads, yielding one entry per CDR3 protein. This sample yields approximately 500,000 distinct CDR3 sequences, of which 15% are seen a single time; roughly 0.44% belongs to the top ten. The data also belong to a second study, concerning yellow fever vaccine responses in identical twins.

The sample comprised CD4+ T cells sorted from blood. These receptors were taken from a woman under 30 in good health.

This clonotype was detected only a few times. V is TRBV9 and J is TRBJ1-5; the D is unclear. The CDR3 is 14 residues long. V was shortened by 0 bases and J by 8 bases, with 12 bases between the two germline ends. The germline gives CDR1 SGDLS, CDR2 YYNGEE. The CDR3 nucleotides read TGTGCCAGCAGCGTAGGTAGGGCCCTGGAGCCCCAGCATTTT. It codes for CASSVGRALEPQHF.

This clonotype was counted many times. The chain uses TRBV7-9 and TRBJ2-3; D ambiguous. Trimming removed 5 bases at V and 6 bases at J, with 9 bases between. The CDR3 consists of 12 residues. The V gene's germline CDR1 is SEHNR and CDR2 FQNEAQ (reference sequence). The chain's CDR3 is CASSGTGDTQYF. The CDR3 bases are TGTGCCAGCAGCGGTACTGGGGATACGCAGTATTTT.